This TCR beta chain was documented in a study of T cell changes during pregnancy in multiple sclerosis. This clone has a single count. Germline-derived CDR1 and CDR2 are MDHEN and SYDVKM. V shed 2 bases, J shed 6 bases, and the junction held 6 bases outside the gene matches. The CDR3 is 15 amino acids. TCRdb's table, derived via immunoSEQ multiplex PCR, lists solely in-frame clones and lacks some. The table records around 73,000 clones, roughly 92% of them present only once. This sample comprised peripheral blood, obtained in the third trimester of pregnancy. The chain employs TRBV28 and TRBJ2-4; 8 nucleotides match TRBD1. The sequence derives from a female donor in good health, enrolled as a control in a pregnancy study. CDR3 nucleotide sequence: TGTGCCAGCAGTTTAAGGGCAGGGGGCGGAAACATTCAGTACTTC. This translates into CASSLRAGGGNIQYF.